These T cell receptor beta chains were read from a single sample in a study of radiation and T cells in renal cell carcinoma. Profiled with immunoSEQ multiplex PCR; TCRdb holds only in-frame clones, not every one. The sample includes under 25,000 clones, 55% to 80% of them seen just once. The input for sequencing was tumor tissue, taken from a patient whose treatment included radiotherapy and nephrectomy. The receptors were gathered from a woman in her seventies with renal cell carcinoma. Both conserved end residues are part of each CDR3. A D gene is named only where the DNA matches it firmly. Where a row states a size, it is once, few, many or the class of an expanded clone; other rows omit it.

size	J	V	D	DNA	CDR3
NA	TRBJ2-5	TRBV27	NA	TGTGCCAGCAGTCCGAGGACTATCCGGGAGACCCAGTACTTC	CASSPRTIRETQYF
NA	TRBJ2-7	TRBV9	NA	TGTGCCAGCAGCGCATTACCCGGTCTCTCCTACGAGCAGTACTTC	CASSALPGLSYEQYF
NA	TRBJ1-2	TRBV18	NA	TGTGCCAGCTCACCAGGGGGGGATGGCTACACCTTC	CASSPGGDGYTF
NA	TRBJ1-4	TRBV27	NA	TGTGCCAGCAGTTTGGCCGCTGGGAATGAAAAACTGTTTTTT	CASSLAAGNEKLFF
NA	TRBJ2-1	TRBV7-9	NA	TGTGCCAGCAGCCTCGGGTCCTACAATGAGCAGTTCTTC	CASSLGSYNEQFF
NA	TRBJ2-1	TRBV29-1	TRBD2	TGCAGCGTTGAAGAAGCTAGCGGGGGCAATGAGCAGTTCTTC	CSVEEASGGNEQFF
NA	TRBJ2-7	TRBV30	NA	TGTGCCTGGAGTGTACGGAGCTACGAGCAGTACTTC	CAWSVRSYEQYF
NA	TRBJ2-1	TRBV30	TRBD1	TGTGCCTGGAGCTCACCCGGGACAGACTACAATGAGCAGTTCTTC	CAWSSPGTDYNEQFF
NA	TRBJ2-7	TRBV6-5	NA	TGTGCCAGCAGGGAGGGACAGAGAGAGCAGTACTTC	CASREGQREQYF
few	TRBJ1-4	TRBV5-1	NA	TGCGCCAGCAGCTTGGCCCGAACCCCAAGAGGGGATGAAAAACTGTTTTTT	CASSLARTPRGDEKLFF
NA	TRBJ1-2	TRBV7-6	TRBD1	TGTGCCAGCAGCTTAAGGGACAGGGAGAGCTATGGCTACACCTTC	CASSLRDRESYGYTF
once	TRBJ2-2	TRBV7-2	TRBD1	TGTGCCAGCAGCCCCGGACAGGGGCCCATCACCGGGGAGCTGTTTTTT	CASSPGQGPITGELFF
NA	TRBJ2-4	TRBV30	NA	TGTGCCTGGAGTTCCCGTAGAGTTTCCTTGGCCAAAAACATTCAGTACTTC	CAWSSRRVSLAKNIQYF
few	TRBJ2-7	TRBV19	TRBD1	TGTGCCAGTAGTATAGACGGGACAGGGGGAACCTACGAGCAGTACTTC	CASSIDGTGGTYEQYF
NA	TRBJ1-4	TRBV7-2	TRBD1	TGTGCCAGCAGCTTAGCTGCAGGGGGGAAAAATGAAAAACTGTTTTTT	CASSLAAGGKNEKLFF
NA	TRBJ1-2	TRBV5-3	NA	TGCGCCAGCAGTCACACCGAATGGGATGGCTACACCTTC	CASSHTEWDGYTF
NA	TRBJ1-2	TRBV29-1	NA	TGCAGCGGGGGGAACAGCGAAGGTGGCTACACCTTC	CSGGNSEGGYTF
NA	TRBJ2-2	TRBV11-3	NA	TGTGCCAGCAGTGTTAGGGCCAGAGCGAACACCGGGGAGCTGTTTTTT	CASSVRARANTGELFF
NA	TRBJ1-4	TRBV27	TRBD1	TGTGCCAGCAGTTTCGAAGGACAGGCGGGTGAAAAACTGTTTTTT	CASSFEGQAGEKLFF
once	TRBJ2-7	TRBV30	NA	TGTGCCTCTCTAAGGGGCAGAGGCTACGAGCAGTACTTC	CASLRGRGYEQYF
NA	TRBJ1-6	TRBV7-2	NA	TGCGCCAGCAGCCCTACGTCTAGGGGAGGTTCACCCCTCCACTTT	CASSPTSRGGSPLHF
NA	TRBJ2-3	TRBV7-7	NA	TGTGCTAGCAGCTTAGCGATAGCGGATACGCAGTATTTT	CASSLAIADTQYF
NA	TRBJ1-1	TRBV27	NA	TGTGCCACGCGTCGAGGTTACACTGAAGCTTTCTTT	CATRRGYTEAFF
few	TRBJ1-1	TRBV23-1	NA	TGCGCCAGCAGTCAATCCGGGACTTTGAACACTGAAGCTTTCTTT	CASSQSGTLNTEAFF
few	TRBJ2-7	TRBV5-1	TRBD2	TGCGCCAGCAGCTTGGCAGCTAGCGGGGCCTACGAGCAGTACTTC	CASSLAASGAYEQYF
medium-sized	TRBJ1-1	TRBV11-2	NA	TGTGCCAGCAGCTTACTACCAGGACAGAACACTGAAGCTTTCTTT	CASSLLPGQNTEAFF
NA	TRBJ1-2	TRBV29-1	NA	TGCAGCGTACTTACCTGGGGGGCTGATGGCTACACCTTC	CSVLTWGADGYTF
medium-sized	TRBJ1-1	TRBV19	NA	TGTGCCAGTAGTATAAGGAGATCTGAAGCTTTCTTT	CASSIRRSEAFF
once	TRBJ2-3	TRBV9	TRBD2	TGTGCCAGCAGCCAGGGACTAGCGGGGGGCGGAGATACGCAGTATTTT	CASSQGLAGGGDTQYF
NA	TRBJ1-2	TRBV7-2	NA	TGTGCCAGCAGCTTAGTGGGTAGAGGGGCTGAGGGTGGCTACACCTTC	CASSLVGRGAEGGYTF
NA	TRBJ1-1	TRBV7-3	NA	TGTGCCAGCAGACCCCGGGACCAGATCAACACTGAAGCTTTCTTT	CASRPRDQINTEAFF
NA	TRBJ1-1	TRBV27	TRBD1	TGTGCCAGCAGTCCTTCCGGATCCGGGACAGGCTTCTTGGGGGGCACTGAAGCTTTCTTT	CASSPSGSGTGFLGGTEAFF
once	TRBJ2-1	TRBV7-9	TRBD1	TGTGCCAGCAGACCGAAGACAGGGGATAATGAGCAGTTCTTC	CASRPKTGDNEQFF
NA	TRBJ2-6	TRBV5-6	NA	TGTGCCAGCAGTCAGTTCGGCTCTGGGGCCAACGTCCTGACTTTC	CASSQFGSGANVLTF
NA	TRBJ1-1	TRBV5-1	TRBD1	TGCGCCAGCGGACAGGGAGGCACTGAAGCTTTCTTT	CASGQGGTEAFF